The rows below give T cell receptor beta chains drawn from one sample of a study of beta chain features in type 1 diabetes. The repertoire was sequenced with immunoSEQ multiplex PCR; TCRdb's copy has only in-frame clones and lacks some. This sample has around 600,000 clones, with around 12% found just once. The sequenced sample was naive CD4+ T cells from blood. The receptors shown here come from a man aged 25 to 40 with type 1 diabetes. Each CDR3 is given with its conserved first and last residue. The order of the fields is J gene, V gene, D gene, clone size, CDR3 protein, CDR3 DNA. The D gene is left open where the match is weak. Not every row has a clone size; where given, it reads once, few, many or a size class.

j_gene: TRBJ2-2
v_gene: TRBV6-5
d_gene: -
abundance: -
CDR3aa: CASSYLLNTGELFF
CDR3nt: TGTGCCAGCAGTTACTTACTGAACACCGGGGAGCTGTTTTTT

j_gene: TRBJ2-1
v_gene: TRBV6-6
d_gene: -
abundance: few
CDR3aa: CATRTRNEQFF
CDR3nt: TGTGCCACCCGAACCCGGAATGAGCAGTTCTTC

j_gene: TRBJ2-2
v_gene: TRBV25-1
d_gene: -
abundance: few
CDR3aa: CASSEPGSNTGELFF
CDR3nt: TGTGCCAGCAGTGAACCAGGGAGTAACACCGGGGAGCTGTTTTTT

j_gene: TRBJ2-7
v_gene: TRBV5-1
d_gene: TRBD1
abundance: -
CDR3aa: CASRRGGTGVLYEQYF
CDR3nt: TGCGCCAGCAGACGAGGCGGGACAGGGGTTCTCTACGAGCAGTACTTC

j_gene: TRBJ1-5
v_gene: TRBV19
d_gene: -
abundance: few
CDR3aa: CASSSSRFSPQHF
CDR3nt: TGTGCCAGTAGTTCATCCCGTTTCAGTCCCCAGCATTTT

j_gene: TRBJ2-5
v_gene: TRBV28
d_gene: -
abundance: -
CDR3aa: CASSLSGVAQYF
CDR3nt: TGTGCCAGCAGTTTATCAGGGGTGGCCCAGTACTTC

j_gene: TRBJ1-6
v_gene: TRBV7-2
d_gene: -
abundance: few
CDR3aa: CASSLEGRYNSPLHF
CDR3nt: TGTGCCAGCAGTTTGGAGGGACGGTATAATTCACCCCTCCACTTT

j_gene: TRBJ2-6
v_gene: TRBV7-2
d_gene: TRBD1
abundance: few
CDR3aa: CASSLGQILSGANVLTF
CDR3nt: TGTGCCAGCAGCTTGGGACAGATTCTCTCTGGGGCCAACGTCCTGACTTTC

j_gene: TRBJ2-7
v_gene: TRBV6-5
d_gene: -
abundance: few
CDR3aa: CASSSDRSSYEQYF
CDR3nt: TGTGCCAGCAGTTCCGACAGGAGCTCCTACGAGCAGTACTTC

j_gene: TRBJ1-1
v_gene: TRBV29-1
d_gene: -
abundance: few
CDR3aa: CSVGQPNTEAFF
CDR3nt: TGCAGCGTTGGCCAACCGAACACTGAAGCTTTCTTT

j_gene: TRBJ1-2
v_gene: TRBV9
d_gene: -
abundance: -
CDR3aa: CASSGYRVGGYTF
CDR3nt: TGTGCCAGCAGCGGATACAGGGTAGGAGGCTACACCTTC

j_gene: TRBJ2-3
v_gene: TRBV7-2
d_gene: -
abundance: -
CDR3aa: CASSFRGARSTDTQYF
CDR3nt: TGTGCCAGCAGCTTTAGGGGGGCGAGGAGCACAGATACGCAGTATTTT

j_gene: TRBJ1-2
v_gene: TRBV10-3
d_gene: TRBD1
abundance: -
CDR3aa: CATGTDYGYTF
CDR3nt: TGTGCCACCGGGACAGATTATGGCTACACCTTC

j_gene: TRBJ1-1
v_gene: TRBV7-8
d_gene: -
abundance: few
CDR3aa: CASSLELDTEAFF
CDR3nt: TGTGCCAGCAGCTTAGAGCTGGACACTGAAGCTTTCTTT

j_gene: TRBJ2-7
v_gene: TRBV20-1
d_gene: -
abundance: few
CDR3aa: CSARTYEQYF
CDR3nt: TGCAGTGCTAGGACCTACGAGCAGTACTTC

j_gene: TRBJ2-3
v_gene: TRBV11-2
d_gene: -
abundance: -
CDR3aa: CASASLWADTQYF
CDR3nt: TGTGCCTCAGCTTCCCTTTGGGCAGATACGCAGTATTTT

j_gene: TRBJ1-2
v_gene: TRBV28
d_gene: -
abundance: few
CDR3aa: CASSLDTEEDGYTF
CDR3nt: TGTGCCAGCAGTTTAGACACCGAGGAGGATGGCTACACCTTC

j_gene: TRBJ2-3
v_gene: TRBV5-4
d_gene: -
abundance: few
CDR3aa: CASSLAAQTDTQYF
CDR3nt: TGTGCCAGCAGCTTGGCCGCGCAGACAGATACGCAGTATTTT

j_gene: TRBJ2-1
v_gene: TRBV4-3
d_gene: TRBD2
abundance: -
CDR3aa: CASSQGTSGRNEQFF
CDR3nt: TGCGCCAGCAGCCAAGGGACTAGCGGGCGCAATGAGCAGTTCTTC

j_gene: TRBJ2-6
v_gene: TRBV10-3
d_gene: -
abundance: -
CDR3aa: CAISESSGANVLTF
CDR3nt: TGTGCCATCAGTGAAAGCTCTGGGGCCAACGTCCTGACTTTC

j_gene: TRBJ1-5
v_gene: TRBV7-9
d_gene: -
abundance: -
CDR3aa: CASSLAGDSYSNQPQHF
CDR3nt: TGTGCCAGCAGCTTAGCCGGGGATTCCTATAGCAATCAGCCCCAGCATTTT

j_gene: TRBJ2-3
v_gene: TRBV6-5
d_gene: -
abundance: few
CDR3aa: CASSYSQGTDTQYF
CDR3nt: TGTGCCAGCAGTTACTCGCAGGGTACAGATACGCAGTATTTT

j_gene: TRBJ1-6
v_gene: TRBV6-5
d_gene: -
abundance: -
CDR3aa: CASRQNSPLHF
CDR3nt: TGTGCCAGCAGACAGAATTCACCCCTCCACTTT

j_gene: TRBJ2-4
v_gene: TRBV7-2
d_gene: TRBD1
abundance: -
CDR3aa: CASSPGQGLNIQYF
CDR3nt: TGTGCCAGCAGCCCCGGACAGGGTTTGAACATTCAGTACTTC

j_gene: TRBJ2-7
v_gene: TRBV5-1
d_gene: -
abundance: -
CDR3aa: CARSYEQYF
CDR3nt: TGCGCCAGGTCCTACGAGCAGTACTTC

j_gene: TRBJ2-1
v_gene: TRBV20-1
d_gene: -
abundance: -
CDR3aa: CSASSYNEQFF
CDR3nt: TGCAGTGCAAGCTCCTACAATGAGCAGTTCTTC

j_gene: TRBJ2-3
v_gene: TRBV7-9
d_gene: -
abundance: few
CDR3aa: CASSLVLGTDTQYF
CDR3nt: TGTGCCAGCAGCTTAGTACTCGGGACAGATACGCAGTATTTT

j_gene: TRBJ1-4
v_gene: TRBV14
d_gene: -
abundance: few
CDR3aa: CASSQARSNEKLFF
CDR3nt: TGTGCCAGCAGCCAAGCACGGAGTAATGAAAAACTGTTTTTT